This TCR beta chain was obtained from a study of neurological immune-mediated disorders. The V gene's germline CDR1 is SGHDT and CDR2 YYEEEE. The V gene lost 2 bases and the J gene lost 3 bases, with 15 bases spanning the gap. The CDR3 has 15 residues. This clonotype appeared many times. TCRdb processed the 5' RACE reads anew with MiXCR; each CDR3 protein has one entry. The sample lists 50,000 or so distinct CDR3 sequences, 16% occurring once. The sequence derives from a man between 60 and 75 years old in good health. Sequencing was done on a sample of PBMCs. V gene TRBV5-6 combines with J gene TRBJ2-7; D not certain. CDR3 loop: CASSLSPGADYEQYF. Here the CDR3 DNA reads TGTGCCAGCAGCTTAAGTCCTGGAGCAGACTACGAGCAGTACTTC.